Listed here are 21 T cell receptor beta chains from one sample, sequenced in a study of post-analysis software for immune sequencing data. The antigens of these receptors remain unknown. The study, taken as a whole, reports: Patients had higher frequencies than controls of roughly five TRBV segments, including TRBV5-6, TRBV5-1 and TRBV20-1.

TCR beta cDNA libraries had unique molecular identifiers. TCRdb reprocessed the PCR reads via MiXCR and lists one record per CDR3 protein. The sample has about 770,000 distinct CDR3 sequences, more than 45% seen once. Sequenced input: blood. The receptors stem from a girl aged 10-17 years with multiple sclerosis.

This rearrangement joins TRBV7-2 to TRBJ2-1; 8 nucleotides match TRBD2. The J segment lost 9 bases and the V segment lost 8 bases, leaving 6 bases of the junction unmatched. The length of the CDR3 is 12 residues. The germline CDR1 and CDR2 sequences are SGHTA and FQGNSA. For the CDR3, the DNA is TGTGCCAGCGGCTCACTAGCGGTTGAGCAGTTCTTC. Protein product: CASGSLAVEQFF.

The chain recombines TRBV20-1 with TRBJ2-3, with 9 bases aligning to TRBD2. The V gene's germline CDR1 is DFQATT and CDR2 SNEGSKA (reference sequence). Trimming took 0 bases from V and 3 from J; bases not matched to a gene: 7. CDR3 length: 16 residues. In nucleotides, the CDR3 is TGCAGTGCTAGAGAGGGCGGGAGGGCCGCGACAGATACGCAGTATTTT. It codes for CSAREGGRAATDTQYF.

The rearrangement joins TRBV11-2 to TRBJ2-7; D is ambiguous. The CDR3 is 15 amino acids. CDR1 is SGHAT and CDR2 is FQNNGV in the germline V gene. V lost 0 bases and J lost 0, with 9 bases in between. The CDR3, as DNA: TGTGCCAGCAGCTTAGATAGGCTCGTCTCCTACGAGCAGTACTTC. It specifies CASSLDRLVSYEQYF.

This chain joins TRBV5-1 and TRBJ2-1; 9 bases line up with TRBD2. The CDR3 has 12 residues. J gave up 15 bases and V 4 bases, and 8 bases lay outside the gene matches. Per germline, CDR1 SGHRS and CDR2 YFSETQ. CDR3 in DNA: TGCGCCAGCAGCCCGGAGGGCGGGAGGGCGTTCTTC. Amino acids: CASSPEGGRAFF. The full variable domain, its missing parts supplied by reference TRBV5-1 and TRBJ2-1, is KAGVTQTPRYLIKTRGQQVTLSCSPISGHRSVSWYQQTPGQGLQFLFEYFSETQRNKGNFPGRFSGRQFSNSRSEMNVSTLELGDSALYLCASSPEGGRAFFGPGTRLTVL.

This clonotype occurred once. V usage is TRBV11-2 and J usage is TRBJ2-7; 12 bases fit TRBD2. The ends lost 5 bases at V and 4 bases at J; junction bases unmatched: 6. The CDR3 is 15 amino acids. Germline V CDR1 and CDR2: SGHAT, FQNNGV. CDR3 loop: CASSAGLAGLYEQYF. The CDR3 DNA follows: TGTGCCAGCAGCGCCGGACTAGCGGGACTTTACGAGCAGTACTTC.

Comments on this clonotype: The junction departs from germline at one end; a sequencing error may be responsible. The genes are TRBV12-3 or TRBV12-4 and TRBJ2-3, with 8 nucleotides matching TRBD2. This CDR3 is built from 14 residues. CDR3 sequence (DNA): TGTGCCAGCAGTTTGGGACTAGAAACAGATACGGAGTATTTT. Translated: CASSLGLETDTEYF.

The chain has TRBV19 and TRBJ1-2; 10 nucleotides align to TRBD1. The CDR3 extends over 14 amino acids. V gave up 3 bases and J gave up 3 bases; unmatched junction bases: 1. Per the germline V gene, CDR1 is LNHDA and CDR2 is SQIVND (reference sequence). The CDR3 is CASSIGTGDYGYTF. The CDR3, as DNA: TGTGCCAGTAGTATTGGGACAGGGGACTATGGCTACACCTTC.

The chain has TRBV28 and TRBJ2-7, with D possibly being TRBD1 or TRBD2 (5 bases each). CDR1 and CDR2 (germline): MDHEN, SYDVKM. The CDR3 runs to 18 residues. With 1 base removed from V and 0 bases from J, the gap between germline ends came to 19 bases. The DNA for the CDR3 is TGTGCCAGCAGTTTATATCTCCGTTTGGGGGAGCCCTCCTACGAGCAGTACTTC. It codes for CASSLYLRLGEPSYEQYF.

This rearrangement joins TRBV9 to TRBJ2-1; 11 bases map to TRBD2. V trimming: 6 bases; J trimming: 5 bases; junction bases outside the gene matches: 4. This CDR3 has 14 amino acids. Germline CDR1 reads SGDLS; CDR2 reads YYNGEE. The CDR3 reads CASNRLAGNNEQFF. Written as DNA, the CDR3 is TGTGCCAGCAACCGACTAGCGGGAAACAATGAGCAGTTCTTC.

This clonotype was counted only a few times. The chain recombines TRBV7-9 with TRBJ2-1, with D possibly TRBD1 on 5 matching bases. The CDR3 is 14 residues long. Trimming removed 1 base from V and 5 bases from J, with 9 bases in between. From germline, CDR1 is SEHNR and CDR2 FQNEAQ (reference sequence). As DNA, the CDR3 is TGTGCCAGCAGCTTAGGGGGCATTCACAATGAGCAGTTCTTC. Translated, it gives CASSLGGIHNEQFF.

The chain recombines TRBV4-1 with TRBJ2-1; the D is unclear. Per the germline V gene, CDR1 is MGHRA and CDR2 is YSYEKL. V was trimmed by 4 bases and J by 0 bases, leaving 16 bases between them. The CDR3 loop spans 17 amino acids. Written as DNA, the CDR3 is TGCGCCAGCAGCCCCTCCGAGGTGGCGAGCTCCTACAATGAGCAGTTCTTC. Translated: CASSPSEVASSYNEQFF.

In this sample, this clonotype turned up once. The rearrangement uses TRBV2 and TRBJ2-5; D tentatively reads TRBD1 or TRBD2 (5 bases each). From germline, CDR1 is SNHLY and CDR2 FYNNEI. With 4 bases removed from V and 4 bases from J, the gap between germline ends came to 19 bases. The CDR3 spans 16 residues. CDR3 nucleotides: TGTGCCAGCAGTGTTTCCGGGACGAGGGGTGGAGAGACCCAGTACTTC. Translating it yields CASSVSGTRGGETQYF.

In its sample, this clonotype was seen a few times. CDR3 coding DNA: TGTGCCACCAGTATGGTTGGACGTACAGATACGCAGTATTTT. As protein: CATSMVGRTDTQYF. The rearrangement links TRBV24-1 to TRBJ2-3; D gene unclear. The CDR3 is made up of 14 amino acids. Germline V gene lookup returns CDR1 KGHDR and CDR2 SFDVKD. Trimming pared 6 bases from V and 3 bases from J, leaving 12 bases between.

In this sample, this clonotype turned up a few times. The J gene is TRBJ2-2, the V gene TRBV9, with D tentatively TRBD2 (6 bases). CDR1 is SGDLS, CDR2 YYNGEE, per germline. Trimming removed 2 bases at V and 4 bases at J, with 9 bases between. The CDR3 loop spans 14 amino acids. The CDR3 is CASSVGTFTGELFF. In DNA form, the CDR3 reads TGTGCCAGCAGCGTTGGGACTTTCACCGGGGAGCTGTTTTTT.

Ten or more counts support this clonotype. This chain connects TRBV24-1 to TRBJ2-3; no clear D gene. The V end lost 3 bases, the J end lost 6 bases, and 9 bases lay between the germline ends. Germline V lookup: CDR1 KGHDR, CDR2 SFDVKD. This CDR3 contains 13 residues. The CDR3: CATSDGAADTQYF. As DNA, the CDR3 is TGTGCCACCAGTGATGGAGCAGCTGATACGCAGTATTTT.

The rearrangement links TRBV13 to TRBJ2-7, with 10 bases fitting TRBD2. J lost 2 bases, V lost 5 bases, and 6 bases had no gene match. Germline V CDR1 and CDR2: PRHDT, FYEKMQ (reference sequence). This CDR3 spans 15 amino acids. Written as DNA, the CDR3 is TGTGCCAGCAGCACCCGGACTAGCGGTACCTACGAGCAGTACTTC. Its protein product is CASSTRTSGTYEQYF.

This sequence joins TRBV28 and TRBJ2-5; TRBD1 is a possible D gene (5 bases). CDR3 length: 15 residues. The germline V gene encodes CDR1 MDHEN and CDR2 SYDVKM. Trimming cost V 4 bases and J 7 bases, with 19 bases left between them. The chain's CDR3 is CASSSGPSSQGTQYF. DNA of the CDR3: TGTGCCAGCAGTTCGGGTCCCAGTTCTCAGGGGACCCAGTACTTC.

The genes are TRBV6-2 or TRBV6-3 and TRBJ2-5; 7 nucleotides match TRBD2. The DNA end favors TRBJ2-7, so the J call may be wrong. This CDR3 is built from 13 residues. The germline CDR1 and CDR2 sequences are MNHEY and SVGEGT. The CDR3 bases are TGTGCCAGCAGTTACGGTCTAGCGGTCGAGCAGTACTTC. It yields the protein CASSYGLAVEQYF.

The rearrangement uses TRBV6-5 and TRBJ2-3; 13 nucleotides line up with TRBD2. This CDR3 is built from 15 residues. Germline V gives CDR1 MNHEY, CDR2 SVGAGI. Unmatched junction bases numbered 13, after V lost 5 bases and J lost 14 bases. CDR3 bases: TGTGCCAGCAGTACCGCCGGGACTAGCGGGATGGCACGGTATTTT. Its translation: CASSTAGTSGMARYF.

The chain is built from TRBV28 and TRBJ1-4; 9 bases align to TRBD1. V lost 3 bases to trimming and J lost 7 bases; unmatched junction nucleotides: 21. Germline CDR1 MDHEN, CDR2 SYDVKM. The CDR3 spans 20 residues. The CDR3 DNA reads as TGTGCCAGCAGTTTCCCTACAATTGGGACAGGGTCTGGCAGGGGTGAAAAACTGTTTTTT. It yields the protein CASSFPTIGTGSGRGEKLFF.

This clonotype has only a few counts. This chain joins TRBV12-3 or TRBV12-4 and TRBJ2-2; D unresolved. With 1 base removed from V and 1 base from J, the gap between germline ends came to 4 bases. The CDR3 length is 14 residues. CDR3 protein: CASSLGRNTGELFF. As DNA, the CDR3 is TGTGCCAGCAGTTTAGGACGGAACACCGGGGAGCTGTTTTTT.